A selection of T cell receptor beta chains follows, all from one sample in a study of CD8+ T cells in alopecia areata. This table comes from immunoSEQ multiplex PCR, and its TCRdb copy is limited to in-frame clones, with some not included. The repertoire has about 110,000 clones, under 60% of them found once; the top ten carry 20% to 25%. The sequenced sample was NKG2D-low CD8+ T cells sorted from blood. These receptor sequences come from a human donor with alopecia areata. Both conserved end residues are part of each CDR3. D genes are given only for firm matches. Clone size, where shown, is once, few, many, or a class for clones that have expanded.

>TRBV11-2|TRBJ2-5|NA|NA
TGTGCCAGCAGCTTCACTAGTTTACAAGAGACCCAGTACTTC
CASSFTSLQETQYF
>TRBV4-1|TRBJ2-3|TRBD2|NA
TGCGCCAGCAGCCAAGAGCCAGCGGGAGTAGATACGCAGTATTTT
CASSQEPAGVDTQYF
>TRBV5-5|TRBJ2-6|TRBD1|NA
TGTGCCAGCAGCCTACCCGGACAGGGGGACTCTGGGGCCAACGTCCTGACTTTC
CASSLPGQGDSGANVLTF
>TRBV19|TRBJ2-2|TRBD2|NA
TGTGCCAGTAGCCATAGCGGGCTAGAGGTCCTCACCGGGGAGCTGTTTTTT
CASSHSGLEVLTGELFF
>TRBV19|TRBJ2-7|NA|NA
TGTGCCAGTGCCTGGGACGGAACATACGAGCAGTACTTC
CASAWDGTYEQYF
>TRBV27|TRBJ2-1|TRBD1|few
TGTGCCAGCAGTTTAGGACAGGCCAATGAGCAGTTCTTC
CASSLGQANEQFF
>TRBV10-3|TRBJ2-1|TRBD2|NA
TGTGCCATCAGTGGTGGGACTAGCGGTAACGTGGATGAGTTCTTC
CAISGGTSGNVDEFF
>TRBV27|TRBJ2-3|NA|NA
TGTGCCAGCAGTTTATGGGGGAGCCTCACAGATACGCAGTATTTT
CASSLWGSLTDTQYF
>TRBV9|TRBJ2-3|NA|few
TGTGCCAGCAGCCCCCCGGGTCAGTGGGAGAGGACAGATACGCAGTATTTT
CASSPPGQWERTDTQYF
>TRBV7-9|TRBJ2-7|NA|few
TGTGCCAGCAGCGACCACAGCTACGAGCAGTACTTC
CASSDHSYEQYF
>TRBV23-1|TRBJ2-3|TRBD2|few
TGCGCCAGCAGTCAATCAGGTCTAGCGGGAGGGCCCGATACGCAGTATTTT
CASSQSGLAGGPDTQYF
>TRBV6-5|TRBJ2-1|NA|once
TGTGCCAGCAGTCGCTTTGGGACCGGCAGGTATGAGCAGTTCTTC
CASSRFGTGRYEQFF
>TRBV5-1|TRBJ2-3|TRBD1|few
TGCGCCAGCACCCTTCTGGACAGGGGGCTTCTGGGGACAGATACGCAGTATTTT
CASTLLDRGLLGTDTQYF
>TRBV7-2|TRBJ2-6|TRBD1|few
TGTGCCAGCAGCTTGAGGACAGGGGTCTCTGGGGCCAACGTCCTGACTTTC
CASSLRTGVSGANVLTF
>TRBV4-1|TRBJ1-5|NA|few
TGCGCCAGCAGCGGCTTAGGGGCGGGTCAGCCCCAGCATTTT
CASSGLGAGQPQHF
>TRBV5-1|TRBJ1-5|NA|NA
TGCGCCAGCAGCTTGTCAGGGTCTCTCAATCAGCCCCAGCATTTT
CASSLSGSLNQPQHF
>TRBV10-3|TRBJ2-5|NA|NA
TGTGCCATCAGTGAGCCCACCCAAGAGACCCAGTACTTC
CAISEPTQETQYF
>TRBV29-1|TRBJ2-7|NA|NA
TGCAGCGTCCAGGACTTCTACTCCTACGAGCAGTACTTC
CSVQDFYSYEQYF
>TRBV27|TRBJ2-1|TRBD2|NA
TGTGCCAGCAGAGCAGGACTAGCGGGTACCTACAATGAGCAGTTCTTC
CASRAGLAGTYNEQFF
>TRBV11-2|TRBJ2-7|NA|NA
TGTGCCAGCAGCGGGACCTACGAGCAGTACTTC
CASSGTYEQYF
>TRBV4-1|TRBJ2-3|NA|few
TGCGCCAGCAGCCAAGTCGACCAGCGGGTAACCGATACGCAGTATTTT
CASSQVDQRVTDTQYF
>TRBV15|TRBJ2-7|TRBD1|NA
TGTGCCACCAGCAGCCCCGGGACAGGGTACGAGCAGTACTTC
CATSSPGTGYEQYF
>TRBV7-9|TRBJ1-5|NA|NA
TGTGCCAGCAGCTTGGGGTCTCAGCCCCAGCATTTT
CASSLGSQPQHF
>TRBV7-9|TRBJ2-1|NA|NA
TGTGCCAGCAGCTTAGGACCTGAGCAGTTCTTC
CASSLGPEQFF
>TRBV4-1|TRBJ2-1|TRBD1|few
TGCGCCAGCAGCCCGGGACAGGGGGCGAATGAGCAGTTCTTC
CASSPGQGANEQFF
>TRBV13|TRBJ2-7|TRBD2|once
TGTGCCAGCAGCTTAAACCCTAGCGGGAGATACGAGCAGTACTTC
CASSLNPSGRYEQYF
>TRBV5-1|TRBJ2-1|NA|once
TGCGCCAGCAGCTTGGTGTCAGGGATTGAGCAGTTCTTC
CASSLVSGIEQFF
>TRBV7-9|TRBJ2-7|NA|once
TGTGCCAGCAGCTTAACCAGGGACGCCCCCTACGAGCAGTACTTC
CASSLTRDAPYEQYF
>TRBV27|TRBJ2-7|NA|NA
TGTGCCAGCAGTTTAGGCGGTTACAATTACGAGCAGTACTTC
CASSLGGYNYEQYF
>TRBV11-2|TRBJ2-5|NA|NA
TGTGCCAGCAGCTTCGGTTCACGCCAAGAGACCCAGTACTTC
CASSFGSRQETQYF
>TRBV4-1|TRBJ2-1|NA|NA
TGCGCCAGCAGCCCTCCCGGGAGTGTGAATGAGCAGTTCTTC
CASSPPGSVNEQFF
>TRBV27|TRBJ2-7|TRBD1|few
TGTGCCAGCGGGTCCAACAGGGGGCTCAACGAGCAGTACTTC
CASGSNRGLNEQYF
>TRBV6-1|TRBJ2-2|NA|NA
TGTGCCAGCAGTGACGACCGGGAGCTGTTTTTT
CASSDDRELFF
>TRBV7-9|TRBJ2-1|TRBD2|NA
TGTGCCAGCAGCTCACCCGTGGCGGGAGGAAATGAGCAGTTCTTC
CASSSPVAGGNEQFF
>TRBV9|TRBJ2-7|NA|NA
TGTGCCAGCAGCGACCCAAGCGGCTACGAGCAGTACTTC
CASSDPSGYEQYF
>TRBV5-1|TRBJ2-7|NA|NA
TGCGCCAGCAGCTTTGGGTACGAGCAGTACTTC
CASSFGYEQYF
>TRBV5-1|TRBJ2-7|TRBD2|NA
TGCGCCAGCAGCTTGGCCCCTGGCGGGAGTTACGAGCAGTACTTC
CASSLAPGGSYEQYF
>TRBV30|TRBJ2-7|TRBD2|few
TGTGCCTGCCAGCCAGCGGGAGAGTCCTACGAGCAGTACTTC
CACQPAGESYEQYF
>TRBV27|TRBJ1-5|NA|NA
TGTGCCAGCAGCTTATCCCCCTGGGGCCAGCCCCAGCATTTT
CASSLSPWGQPQHF
>TRBV5-8|TRBJ2-1|NA|NA
TGTGCCAGCAGCTTCCGCGCTACCGAAGCTGCCGATGAGCAGTTCTTC
CASSFRATEAADEQFF
>TRBV6-1|TRBJ1-2|NA|few
TGTGCCAGCACATGGACGGCGGGCTATGGCTACACCTTC
CASTWTAGYGYTF
>TRBV11-2|TRBJ1-2|NA|once
TGTGCCAGCAGCTCACTCGGGACCCCAAACTATGGCTACACCTTC
CASSSLGTPNYGYTF
>TRBV29-1|TRBJ2-5|NA|few
TGCAGCGTTGGATTTCCCGTCAGGAATGGGGAGACCCAGTACTTC
CSVGFPVRNGETQYF
>TRBV5-1|TRBJ2-5|TRBD2|NA
TGCGCCAGCAGCTGGGGGGGAGGCGTTCAAGAGACCCAGTACTTC
CASSWGGGVQETQYF
>TRBV29-1|TRBJ2-5|TRBD2|NA
TGCAGCGTTGTAGAGGGACTAGCGGGAGGACAAGAGACCCAGTACTTC
CSVVEGLAGGQETQYF
>TRBV28|TRBJ2-7|NA|NA
TGTGCCAGCAGGGGTGGCGGATCCTACGAGCAGTACTTC
CASRGGGSYEQYF
>TRBV7-2|TRBJ2-1|NA|few
TGTGCCAGCAGCCAGCTTAGGGACAATGAGCAGTTCTTC
CASSQLRDNEQFF
>TRBV28|TRBJ2-5|TRBD1|medium-sized
TGTGCCAGCAGTCCCGACAGGGGTGCCAACCAAGAGACCCAGTACTTC
CASSPDRGANQETQYF
>TRBV28|TRBJ2-7|TRBD2|few
TGTGCCAGCAGTACCCGGGCCGGACTAGCCTACGAGCAGTACTTC
CASSTRAGLAYEQYF